Presented here are 11 T cell receptor beta chains from one specimen sequenced in a study of Graves' ophthalmopathy and Graves' hyperthyroidism. Amplified material comprised TCR beta CDR3 regions derived from RNA transcripts. The library came from an HTBI-primed first-round RT-PCR and a second-round multiplex PCR. TCRdb called the multiplex PCR reads again in MiXCR, with one record for every CDR3 protein. The data contain over 500,000 distinct CDR3 sequences, over 20% of them singletons. Material for sequencing was peripheral blood. Receptors originate from a woman aged 18-29 years with stable Graves' hyperthyroidism. Some clones in this sample may be carry-over from other donors' samples.

This rearrangement joins TRBV19 to TRBJ1-2, with 8 positions matching TRBD1. This CDR3 is built from 13 residues. The V gene end was trimmed by 7 bases and the J gene end by 6 bases; junction bases not matched to a gene: 7. Germline CDR1 is LNHDA and CDR2 is SQIVND (reference sequence). The CDR3 DNA reads as TGTGCCAGTAATCAGGGGGCGAAGGATGGCTACACCTTC. This translates into CASNQGAKDGYTF.

This clonotype was counted many times. This chain connects TRBV9 to TRBJ1-2, with a weak D call TRBD1 (5 bases). The CDR3 covers 14 residues. Germline values: CDR1 SGDLS, CDR2 YYNGEE. V lost 8 bases and J 6 bases, leaving 20 bases between the germline ends. CDR3 nucleotides: TGTGCCAGTGTCGGGGGGGGACGAGAGAATGGCTACACCTTC. As protein: CASVGGGRENGYTF.

This clonotype was observed a few times. The chain employs TRBV12-3 or TRBV12-4 and TRBJ2-7; 9 bases line up with TRBD1. The V gene end was trimmed by 10 bases and the J gene end by 1 base; junction bases not matched to a gene: 11. The CDR3 is 15 amino acids. CDR3 protein: CATRPRDRESYEQYF. DNA for the CDR3: TGTGCCACCAGGCCCCGGGACAGGGAGTCCTACGAGCAGTACTTC.

This clonotype was seen a handful of times. The chain is built from TRBV20-1 and TRBJ1-1, with 11 nucleotides matching TRBD1. V lost 3 bases and J lost 4; bases outside the gene matches: 7. Germline assignment: CDR1 DFQATT and CDR2 SNEGSKA (reference sequence). The CDR3 consists of 15 residues. CDR3 sequence: CSARDRGRLGTEAFF. Here the CDR3 DNA reads TGCAGTGCTAGGGACAGGGGGCGATTGGGCACTGAAGCTTTCTTT.

This clonotype has at least ten counts. This chain joins TRBV2 and TRBJ1-6; TRBD1 is a possible D gene (5 bases). Germline CDR1 SNHLY, CDR2 FYNNEI. The CDR3 sequence is 14 residues long. V lost 4 bases, J lost 4 bases, and 8 bases lay in between. In DNA form, the CDR3 reads TGTGCCAGCAGTGCTAGACAGTATAATTCACCCCTCCACTTT. Translated: CASSARQYNSPLHF.

In this sample, this clonotype turned up many times. Given a much more abundant clone one base away, this may be a read error. The gene calls are TRBV12-3 or TRBV12-4 and TRBJ1-5; D gene unclear. This CDR3 contains 14 residues. The CDR3 loop reads CANSLQGSNQPQHF. The CDR3 nucleotides read TGTGCCAACAGTTTACAAGGTAGCAATCAGCCCCAGCATTTT.

This clonotype was seen at least ten times. This chain connects TRBV18 to TRBJ2-7, with TRBD2 identical over 10 bases. The CDR3 consists of 17 residues. J gave up 2 bases and V 0 bases, and 7 bases lay outside the gene matches. The germline V gene has CDR1 KGHSH and CDR2 LQKENI. This CDR3 reads CASSPPRLAGRPYEQYF. The CDR3 bases are TGTGCCAGCTCACCACCCAGACTAGCGGGTCGGCCCTACGAGCAGTACTTC.

This clonotype was counted at least ten times. The V and J genes are TRBV28 and TRBJ2-7, with D unclear. This CDR3 comprises 14 residues. Germline V CDR1 and CDR2: MDHEN, SYDVKM. The V end lost 6 bases, the J end lost 3 bases, and 15 bases lay between the germline ends. CDR3 nucleotide sequence: TGTGCCAGCAGAAACCTAGATACCTACTACGAGCAGTACTTC. This codes for CASRNLDTYYEQYF.

CDR3 nucleotide sequence: TGTGCCATCAGTGATGCCGGGACAGGGGGCAAGTACGAGCAGTACTTC. Protein sequence: CAISDAGTGGKYEQYF. The J gene is TRBJ2-7, the V gene TRBV10-3; TRBD1 aligns across 12 bases. V was clipped by 3 bases and J by 4 bases; unmatched bases: 7. This CDR3 has 16 residues. Per germline, CDR1 ENHRY and CDR2 SYGVKD.

Ten or more counts support this clonotype. In DNA, the CDR3 is TGTGCCAGCAGCCCTACGGGACTCCAAACTTACGAGCAGTACTTC. Its protein is CASSPTGLQTYEQYF. This rearrangement joins TRBV3-1 to TRBJ2-7; weak D call: TRBD2 (6 bases). The CDR3 loop spans 15 amino acids. Deletions cut 4 bases from V and 4 bases from J, with 17 bases between. CDR1 LGHDT and CDR2 YNNKEL come from the germline V gene (reference sequence).

This clonotype has only a few counts. The chain is built from TRBV7-8 and TRBJ2-5, with 7 bases fitting TRBD2. Per germline, CDR1 SGHVS and CDR2 FQNEAQ. This CDR3 contains 15 residues. Losses at the gene ends were 6 bases for V and 3 bases for J; bases not matched to a gene: 10. DNA for the CDR3: TGTGCCAGCAGTCTTCACCTAGCGGAGGAAGAGACCCAGTACTTC. Protein sequence: CASSLHLAEEETQYF. The full variable domain, in which reference TRBV7-8 and TRBJ2-5 provide the parts outside the CDR3, is GAGVSQSPRYKVAKRGQDVALRCDPISGHVSLFWYQQALGQGPEFLTYFQNEAQLDKSGLPSDRFFAERPEGSVSTLKIQRTQQEDSAVYLCASSLHLAEEETQYFGPGTRLLVL.